The 23 T cell receptor beta chains presented below share a single source sample, sequenced in a study of control samples from healthy donors and cancer patients. Data came from immunoSEQ multiplex PCR; TCRdb stores just in-frame clones and leaves some out. Of 350,000 to 450,000 clones detected, 80% to 95% appear once; the ten largest clones hold 5% to 8%. Specimen: PBMCs. These receptors all come from a man aged 35-49 years with head and neck cancer.

This chain connects TRBV24-1 to TRBJ1-5; 9 bases match TRBD1. Germline CDR1 reads KGHDR; CDR2 reads SFDVKD. The CDR3 is 16 amino acids. V shed 4 bases, J shed 7 bases, and the junction held 10 bases outside the gene matches. This chain's CDR3 is CATSDTGGGLRQPQHF. The CDR3 region has the DNA TGTGCCACCAGTGACACAGGGGGCGGATTGAGGCAGCCCCAGCATTTT.

The gene calls are TRBV9 and TRBJ1-4; 10 positions agree with TRBD1. The length of the CDR3 is 14 residues. The junction had 3 bases not matched to a gene; V was cut back by 4 bases and J by 6 bases. Per the germline V gene, CDR1 is SGDLS and CDR2 is YYNGEE. The CDR3 sequence: CASSTGTGDEKLFF. DNA of the CDR3: TGTGCCAGCAGCACCGGGACAGGGGATGAAAAACTGTTTTTT.

This sequence joins TRBV19 and TRBJ2-7, with D tentatively TRBD2 (5 bases). This CDR3 comprises 14 residues. Germline CDR1 is LNHDA and CDR2 is SQIVND (reference sequence). V gave up 5 bases and J gave up 0 bases, with 11 bases separating them. The CDR3 is CASSGGLSSYEQYF. The CDR3 DNA follows: TGTGCCAGTAGTGGCGGGCTTAGCTCCTACGAGCAGTACTTC.

The CDR3 reads CASKRQPQENTEAFF. As DNA, the CDR3 is TGTGCCAGCAAGAGACAGCCCCAGGAGAACACTGAAGCTTTCTTT. V gene TRBV11-2 combines with J gene TRBJ1-1; a weak D match, TRBD1 (5 bases). Germline loops: CDR1 SGHAT, CDR2 FQNNGV. V lost 7 bases and J 1 base, leaving 16 bases between the germline ends. The CDR3 spans 15 residues.

The sample holds a few counts of this clone. The chain employs TRBV3-1 (or the pseudogene TRBV3-2) and TRBJ1-2, with no clear D. Between the trimmed V and J ends, which lost 1 base and 2 bases, there was a span of 5 bases. Germline V lookup: CDR1 LGHDT, CDR2 YNNKEL (reference sequence). The CDR3 loop spans 13 amino acids. The CDR3 sequence is CASSQVVNYGYTF. CDR3 nucleotide sequence: TGTGCCAGCAGCCAAGTTGTAAACTATGGCTACACCTTC.

The chain carries TRBV15 and TRBJ2-5; 7 nucleotides match TRBD1. Germline assignment: CDR1 LNHNV and CDR2 YYDKDF (reference sequence). V lost 0 bases, J lost 5 bases, and 9 bases stayed unmatched. CDR3 length: 16 residues. CDR3 region: CATSRDPDRASETQYF. The CDR3 DNA reads TGTGCCACCAGCAGAGATCCCGACAGGGCGAGTGAGACCCAGTACTTC.

With regard to this clone: Other DNA sequences of this sample code for an identical CDR3. The chain combines TRBV19 with TRBJ2-7; TRBD1 might be the D (6 bases). This CDR3 contains 14 residues. V lost 5 bases to trimming and J lost 0 bases, with 11 bases between them. Germline CDR1 LNHDA, CDR2 SQIVND (reference sequence). For the CDR3, the DNA is TGTGCCAGTAGTCTCTACAGGGACTCCTACGAGCAGTACTTC. It specifies CASSLYRDSYEQYF.

The chain employs TRBV11-2 and TRBJ1-4; D unclear. From germline, CDR1 is SGHAT and CDR2 FQNNGV. CDR3 length: 16 residues. V gave up 4 bases and J gave up 8 bases, with 20 bases separating them. The CDR3 DNA sequence: TGTGCCAGCAGCTGGGAAGGGAACGGCTTGGGAGAAAAACTGTTTTTT. Translation gives CASSWEGNGLGEKLFF.

The V and J genes are TRBV29-1 and TRBJ2-7; 7 positions agree with TRBD1. CDR3 size: 14 residues. CDR1 is SQVTM and CDR2 is ANQGSEA in the germline V gene. The junction had 14 bases not matched to a gene; V was cut back by 6 bases and J by 6 bases. The CDR3 bases are TGCAGCGTGGCAAGGACAGGCAGAAACGGCGAGCAGTACTTC. Its protein product is CSVARTGRNGEQYF.

Notes on this clone: The same CDR3 arises from other DNA sequences in this sample as well. This chain uses TRBV27 with TRBJ2-3; D gene uncertain. This CDR3 is 13 amino acids long. V shed 2 bases and J shed 3 bases, with 6 bases lying between them. Per the germline V gene, CDR1 is MNHEY and CDR2 is SMNVEV (reference sequence). The chain's CDR3 is CASSLGYTDTQYF. The CDR3 nucleotides are TGTGCCAGCAGTTTAGGTTATACAGATACGCAGTATTTT.

This chain links TRBV18 with TRBJ1-5; D gene uncertain. Trimming removed 3 bases from V and 3 bases from J, with 12 bases in between. Per the germline V gene, CDR1 is KGHSH and CDR2 is LQKENI. The CDR3 has 15 residues. The CDR3 sequence is CASSPEEGPNQPQHF. The CDR3 DNA reads TGTGCCAGCTCACCCGAGGAGGGCCCCAATCAGCCCCAGCATTTT.

V is TRBV6-4 and J is TRBJ2-1; 10 nucleotides align to TRBD2. This CDR3 has 16 amino acids. The ends lost 5 bases at V and 4 bases at J; junction bases unmatched: 8. Germline V CDR1 and CDR2: MRHNA, SNTAGT. Written as DNA, the CDR3 is TGTGCCAGCAGTTTTTCCCGGACTAGCGGATACAATGAGCAGTTCTTC. This sequence encodes CASSFSRTSGYNEQFF.

The chain combines TRBV6-6 with TRBJ1-5, with TRBD1 identical over 7 bases. The CDR3 consists of 13 residues. The V gene's germline CDR1 is MNHNY and CDR2 SVGAGI (reference sequence). After removal of 5 bases from V and 2 bases from J, the junction contained 0 bases not matched to a gene. The CDR3 protein is CASSTGGNQPQHF. CDR3 DNA sequence: TGTGCCAGCAGTACAGGGGGCAATCAGCCCCAGCATTTT.

V gene TRBV18 combines with J gene TRBJ2-1; 9 bases map to TRBD1. V was pared by 0 bases and J by 3 bases, with 12 bases of the junction left unmatched. The CDR3 runs 19 residues. The V gene's germline CDR1 is KGHSH and CDR2 LQKENI. The CDR3 spells CASSPPVHRGRDFYNEQFF. The CDR3 DNA is TGTGCCAGCTCACCACCGGTCCACAGGGGGCGCGATTTCTACAATGAGCAGTTCTTC.

V gene TRBV28 combines with J gene TRBJ2-1; 9 positions agree with TRBD2. The CDR3 totals 17 residues. Germline assignment: CDR1 MDHEN and CDR2 SYDVKM. The V gene end was trimmed by 4 bases and the J gene end by 4 bases; junction bases not matched to a gene: 11. CDR3 DNA: TGTGCCAGCAGTTCACCCTCTAGCGGGAAAAGATACAATGAGCAGTTCTTC. This translates into CASSSPSSGKRYNEQFF. Combining the CDR3 with reference TRBV28 and TRBJ2-1 gives the whole variable domain DVKVTQSSRYLVKRTGEKVFLECVQDMDHENMFWYRQDPGLGLRLIYFSYDVKMKEKGDIPEGYSVSREKKERFSLILESASTNQTSMYLCASSSPSSGKRYNEQFFGPGTRLTVL.

The V and J genes are TRBV10-2 and TRBJ2-1; D is perhaps TRBD1 (6 bases). V lost 6 bases, J lost 9 bases, and 12 bases lay in between. Germline loops: CDR1 WSHSY, CDR2 SAAADI. This CDR3 has 12 residues. The CDR3 DNA is TGCGCCAGCAGCTACAGGGATGGTGAGCAGTTCTTC. Protein: CASSYRDGEQFF.

V gene TRBV28 combines with J gene TRBJ1-1, with a tentative D call TRBD1 (5 bases). CDR1 is MDHEN, CDR2 SYDVKM, per germline. This CDR3 contains 13 residues. The V end was cut by 3 bases, the J end by 5 bases, with 10 bases between. CDR3 nucleotide sequence: TGTGCCAGCAGTTTGGGTGAGGGGACTGAAGCTTTCTTT. This translates into CASSLGEGTEAFF.

The genes are TRBV2 and TRBJ1-2; no definite D call. Germline V gene lookup returns CDR1 SNHLY and CDR2 FYNNEI. Trimming took 2 bases from V and 5 from J, leaving 9 bases between them. The CDR3 is 13 amino acids. CDR3 amino acids: CASSERWEYGYTF. CDR3 nucleotides: TGTGCCAGCAGTGAACGATGGGAGTATGGCTACACCTTC.

The chain couples TRBV28 to TRBJ2-7; no reliable D call. From germline, CDR1 is MDHEN and CDR2 SYDVKM. This CDR3 spans 11 amino acids. V was clipped by 3 bases and J by 4 bases, with 4 bases between them. For the CDR3, the DNA is TGTGCCAGCAGTTTTGCTTACGAGCAGTACTTC. It specifies CASSFAYEQYF.

This chain links TRBV28 with TRBJ1-4, with D maybe TRBD1 (5 bases). Germline loops: CDR1 MDHEN, CDR2 SYDVKM. This CDR3 spans 15 amino acids. The germline V and J ends were trimmed by 4 bases and 4 bases, with 13 bases remaining between them. CDR3 nucleotide sequence: TGTGCCAGCAGTTCCGGGACCGTTTTTAATGAAAAACTGTTTTTT. Its translation: CASSSGTVFNEKLFF.

The chain has TRBV5-4 and TRBJ1-1; 9 bases are shared with TRBD1. This CDR3 is 15 amino acids long. Losses at the gene ends were 2 bases for V and 3 bases for J; bases not matched to a gene: 5. Germline assignment: CDR1 SGHNT and CDR2 YYREEE (reference sequence). CDR3 DNA sequence: TGTGCCAGCAGCTTCGCTACAGGGGGCGACACTGAAGCTTTCTTT. Its protein is CASSFATGGDTEAFF.

This clone was seen just once. CDR3 protein: CASSEGLAGDYNEQFF. The DNA for the CDR3 is TGTGCCAGCAGTGAGGGACTAGCGGGAGATTACAATGAGCAGTTCTTC. The chain recombines TRBV6-1 with TRBJ2-1; 14 bases are a match to TRBD2. The ends lost 3 bases at V and 4 bases at J; junction bases unmatched: 2. The CDR3 sequence is 16 residues long. CDR1 is MNHNS and CDR2 is SASEGT in the germline V gene.

The J gene is TRBJ1-3, the V gene TRBV18; a weak D match, TRBD1 (5 bases). The CDR3 runs to 17 residues. Trimming stripped 1 base from V and 2 bases from J, with 15 bases between. Per germline, CDR1 KGHSH and CDR2 LQKENI. CDR3: CASSPRDRDYTGNTIYF. The CDR3 coding sequence is TGTGCCAGCTCACCACGAGACAGAGACTATACTGGAAACACCATATATTTT. Full variable domain (outside the CDR3, taken from reference TRBV18 and TRBJ1-3): NAGVMQNPRHLVRRRGQEARLRCSPMKGHSHVYWYRQLPEEGLKFMVYLQKENIIDESGMPKERFSAEFPKEGPSILRIQQVVRGDSAAYFCASSPRDRDYTGNTIYFGEGSWLTVV.